This T cell receptor beta chain was retrieved from a study of vaccination and CD4 T cells after COVID-19. Study details: Overlapping spike peptides of SARS-CoV-2, HCoV-NL63, HCoV-OC43 and HCoV-229E were used, and cells were stimulated with them. Each of the control cultures got a CEFX pool, an HIV-1 Nef pool, or no peptide.

On this clonotype: Its cognate antigen is unknown.

Oncomine TCR Beta short-read sequencing was applied to DNA from cultured CD4+ T cells. TCRdb independently ran MiXCR on the PCR reads; one entry per CDR3 protein. The sample shows 5,500 to 9,000 distinct CDR3 sequences, 25% of them seen only once. Germline values: CDR1 SEHNR, CDR2 FQNEAQ (reference sequence). The V end was cut by 2 bases, the J end by 1 base, with 8 bases between. CDR3 length equals 14 residues. Treatment noted: roughly 10-day PBMC culture with coronavirus spike peptide pools or control peptides (ViraFEST assay). Expansion of antigen-specific T cells with peptide pools by ViraFEST preceded sequencing of TCRs.

The J gene is TRBJ1-1, the V gene TRBV7-9, with D unclear. This receptor was obtained from a human donor who had recovered from COVID-19. This specimen was CD4+ T cells from blood, cultured in vitro, taken after SARS-CoV-2 vaccination. CDR3 protein: CASSLFGSNTEAFF. For the CDR3, the DNA is TGTGCCAGCAGCTTATTTGGTTCGAACACTGAAGCTTTCTTT.